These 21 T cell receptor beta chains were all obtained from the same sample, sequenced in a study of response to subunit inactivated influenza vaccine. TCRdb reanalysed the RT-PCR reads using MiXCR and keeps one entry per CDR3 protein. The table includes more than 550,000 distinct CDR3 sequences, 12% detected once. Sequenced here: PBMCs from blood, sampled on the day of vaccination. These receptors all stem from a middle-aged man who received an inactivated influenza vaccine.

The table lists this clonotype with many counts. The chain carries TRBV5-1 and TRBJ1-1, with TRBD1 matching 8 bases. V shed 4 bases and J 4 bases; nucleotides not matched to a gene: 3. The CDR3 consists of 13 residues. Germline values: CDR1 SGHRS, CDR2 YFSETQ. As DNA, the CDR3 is TGCGCCAGCAGCCCGGACAGGGTCACTGAAGCTTTCTTT. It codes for CASSPDRVTEAFF.

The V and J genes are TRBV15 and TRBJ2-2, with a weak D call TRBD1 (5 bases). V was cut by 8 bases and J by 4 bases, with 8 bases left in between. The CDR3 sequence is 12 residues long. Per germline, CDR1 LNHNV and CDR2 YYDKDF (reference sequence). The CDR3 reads CATRTRTGELFF. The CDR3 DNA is TGTGCCACCCGGACACGCACCGGGGAGCTGTTTTTT. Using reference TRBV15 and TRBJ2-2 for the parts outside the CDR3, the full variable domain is DAMVIQNPRYQVTQFGKPVTLSCSQTLNHNVMYWYQQKSSQAPKLLFHYYDKDFNNEADTPDNFQSRRPNTSFCFLDIRSPGLGDTAMYLCATRTRTGELFFGEGSRLTVL.

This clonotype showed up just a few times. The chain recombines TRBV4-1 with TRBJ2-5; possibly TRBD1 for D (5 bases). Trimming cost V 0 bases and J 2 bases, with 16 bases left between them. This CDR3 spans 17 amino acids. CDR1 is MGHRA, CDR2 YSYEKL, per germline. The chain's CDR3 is CASSQDIPDTQQETQYF. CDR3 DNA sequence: TGCGCCAGCAGCCAAGATATTCCGGACACCCAGCAAGAGACCCAGTACTTC.

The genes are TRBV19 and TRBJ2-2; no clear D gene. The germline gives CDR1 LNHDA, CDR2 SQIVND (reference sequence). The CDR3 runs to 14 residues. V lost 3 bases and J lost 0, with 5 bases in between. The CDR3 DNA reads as TGTGCCAGTAGTATTGGGCCGAACACCGGGGAGCTGTTTTTT. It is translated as CASSIGPNTGELFF. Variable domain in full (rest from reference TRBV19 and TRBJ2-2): DGGITQSPKYLFRKEGQNVTLSCEQNLNHDAMYWYRQDPGQGLRLIYYSQIVNDFQKGDIAEGYSVSREKKESFPLTVTSAQKNPTAFYLCASSIGPNTGELFFGEGSRLTVL.

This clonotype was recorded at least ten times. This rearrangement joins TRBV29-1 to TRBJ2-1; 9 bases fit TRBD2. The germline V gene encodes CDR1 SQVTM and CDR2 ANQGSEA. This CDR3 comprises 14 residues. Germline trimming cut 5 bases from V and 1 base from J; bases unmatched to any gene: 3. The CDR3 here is CSVLSGRSYNEQFF. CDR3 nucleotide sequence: TGCAGCGTTCTAAGCGGGAGGTCCTACAATGAGCAGTTCTTC.

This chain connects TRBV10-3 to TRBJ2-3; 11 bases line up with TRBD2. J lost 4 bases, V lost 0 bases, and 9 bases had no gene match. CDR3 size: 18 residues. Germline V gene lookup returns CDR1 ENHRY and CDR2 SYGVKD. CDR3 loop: CAISESDSGRARSDTQYF. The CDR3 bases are TGTGCCATCAGTGAGTCCGATAGCGGGAGGGCCAGATCAGATACGCAGTATTTT.

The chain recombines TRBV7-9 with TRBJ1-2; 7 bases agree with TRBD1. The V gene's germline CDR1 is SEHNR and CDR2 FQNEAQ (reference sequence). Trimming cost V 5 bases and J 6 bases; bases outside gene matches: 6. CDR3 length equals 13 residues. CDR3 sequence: CASSRRGGDGYTF. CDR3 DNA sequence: TGTGCCAGCAGCCGTAGAGGGGGCGATGGCTACACCTTC.

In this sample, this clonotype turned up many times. CDR3 residues: CSVEGWDRIYEQFF. The DNA of the CDR3 is TGCAGCGTTGAAGGATGGGACAGGATATATGAGCAGTTCTTC. This chain links TRBV29-1 with TRBJ2-1; TRBD1 matches at 8 bases. The CDR3 contains 14 residues. The germline V gene has CDR1 SQVTM and CDR2 ANQGSEA. The J segment lost 8 bases and the V segment lost 1 base, leaving 7 bases of the junction unmatched.

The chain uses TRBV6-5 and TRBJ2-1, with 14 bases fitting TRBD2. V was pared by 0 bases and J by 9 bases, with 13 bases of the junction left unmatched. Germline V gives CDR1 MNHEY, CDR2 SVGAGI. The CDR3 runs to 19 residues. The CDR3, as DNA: TGTGCCAGCAGTTACTCGACAGGCTGGGGACTAGCGGGAGACGGTGAGCAGTTCTTC. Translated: CASSYSTGWGLAGDGEQFF.

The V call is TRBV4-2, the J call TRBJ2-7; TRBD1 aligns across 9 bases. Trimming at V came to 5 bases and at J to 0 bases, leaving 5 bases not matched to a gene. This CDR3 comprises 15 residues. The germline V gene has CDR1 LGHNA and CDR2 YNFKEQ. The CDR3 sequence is CASSWTGVSSYEQYF. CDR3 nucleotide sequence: TGTGCCAGCAGCTGGACAGGGGTCAGCTCCTACGAGCAGTACTTC.

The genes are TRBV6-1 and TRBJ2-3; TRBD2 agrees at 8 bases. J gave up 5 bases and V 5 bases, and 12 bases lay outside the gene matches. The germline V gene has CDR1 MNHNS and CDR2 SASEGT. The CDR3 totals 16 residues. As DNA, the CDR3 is TGTGCCAGCAGTCGGAACCGTCCGGGACTAGGAGATACGCAGTATTTT. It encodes CASSRNRPGLGDTQYF.

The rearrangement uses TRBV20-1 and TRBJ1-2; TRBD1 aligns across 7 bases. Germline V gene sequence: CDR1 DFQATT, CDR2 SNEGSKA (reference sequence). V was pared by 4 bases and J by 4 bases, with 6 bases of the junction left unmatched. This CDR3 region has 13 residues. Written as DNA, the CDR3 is TGCAGTGCTAAACCACCAGGGGGCTATGGCTACACCTTC. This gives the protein CSAKPPGGYGYTF.

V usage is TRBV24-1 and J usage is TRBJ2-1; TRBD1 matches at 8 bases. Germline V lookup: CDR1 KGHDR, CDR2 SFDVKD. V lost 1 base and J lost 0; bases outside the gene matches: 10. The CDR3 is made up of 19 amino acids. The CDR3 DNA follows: TGTGCCACCAGTGATTTTAAATTCCAGGGGGCCAGCTCCTACAATGAGCAGTTCTTC. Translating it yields CATSDFKFQGASSYNEQFF.

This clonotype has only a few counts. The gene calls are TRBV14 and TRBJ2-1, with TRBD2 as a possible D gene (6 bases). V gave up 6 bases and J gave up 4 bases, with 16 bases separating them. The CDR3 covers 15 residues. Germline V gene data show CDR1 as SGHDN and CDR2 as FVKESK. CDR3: CASSDTRGSYNEQFF. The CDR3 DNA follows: TGTGCCAGCAGTGACACACGGGGGTCTTACAATGAGCAGTTCTTC.

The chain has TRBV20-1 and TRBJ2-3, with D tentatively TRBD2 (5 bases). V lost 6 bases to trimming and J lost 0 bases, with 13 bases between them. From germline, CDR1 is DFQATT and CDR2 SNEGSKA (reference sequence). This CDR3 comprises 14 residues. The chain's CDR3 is CSALPRVSTDTQYF. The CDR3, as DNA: TGCAGTGCCCTGCCGCGGGTTAGCACAGATACGCAGTATTTT.

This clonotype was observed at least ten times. This CDR3 reads CASSFIAARAYEQYF. The CDR3 region has the DNA TGTGCCAGCAGTTTTATAGCTGCACGGGCCTACGAGCAGTACTTC. The V gene is TRBV12-3 or TRBV12-4, the J gene TRBJ2-7; unclear D gene. V dropped 3 bases and J dropped 2 bases, with 14 bases sitting between them. This CDR3 has 15 amino acids.

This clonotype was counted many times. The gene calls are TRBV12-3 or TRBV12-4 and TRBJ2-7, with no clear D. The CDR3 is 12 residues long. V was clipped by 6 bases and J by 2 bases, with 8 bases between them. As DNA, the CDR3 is TGTGCCAGCAGATCTTTGACCTACGAGCAGTACTTC. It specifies CASRSLTYEQYF.

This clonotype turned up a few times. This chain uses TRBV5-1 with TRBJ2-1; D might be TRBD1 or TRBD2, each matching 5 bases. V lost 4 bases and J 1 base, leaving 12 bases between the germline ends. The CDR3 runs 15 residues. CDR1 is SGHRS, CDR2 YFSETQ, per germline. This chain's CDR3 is CASSPGEGSYNEQFF. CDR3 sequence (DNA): TGCGCCAGCAGCCCGGGTGAGGGGTCCTACAATGAGCAGTTCTTC.

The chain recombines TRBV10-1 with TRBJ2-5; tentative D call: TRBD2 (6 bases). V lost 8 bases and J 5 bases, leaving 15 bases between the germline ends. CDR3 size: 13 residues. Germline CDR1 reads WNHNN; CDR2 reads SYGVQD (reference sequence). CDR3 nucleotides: TGCGCCAGCGCAACGGGGGATGCGGAGACCCAGTACTTC. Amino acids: CASATGDAETQYF.

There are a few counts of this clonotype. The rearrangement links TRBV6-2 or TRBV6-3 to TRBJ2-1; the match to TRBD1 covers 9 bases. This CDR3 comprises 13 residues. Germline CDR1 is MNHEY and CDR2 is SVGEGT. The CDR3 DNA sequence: TGTGCTACCCGGGACAGGGACTACAATGAGCAGTTCTTC. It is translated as CATRDRDYNEQFF.

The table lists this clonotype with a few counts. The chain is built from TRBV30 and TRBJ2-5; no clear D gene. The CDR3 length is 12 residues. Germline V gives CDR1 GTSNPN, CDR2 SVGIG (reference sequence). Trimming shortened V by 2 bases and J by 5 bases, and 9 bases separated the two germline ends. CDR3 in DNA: TGTGCCTGGAGTCCACTCGAGGAGACCCAGTACTTC. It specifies CAWSPLEETQYF.